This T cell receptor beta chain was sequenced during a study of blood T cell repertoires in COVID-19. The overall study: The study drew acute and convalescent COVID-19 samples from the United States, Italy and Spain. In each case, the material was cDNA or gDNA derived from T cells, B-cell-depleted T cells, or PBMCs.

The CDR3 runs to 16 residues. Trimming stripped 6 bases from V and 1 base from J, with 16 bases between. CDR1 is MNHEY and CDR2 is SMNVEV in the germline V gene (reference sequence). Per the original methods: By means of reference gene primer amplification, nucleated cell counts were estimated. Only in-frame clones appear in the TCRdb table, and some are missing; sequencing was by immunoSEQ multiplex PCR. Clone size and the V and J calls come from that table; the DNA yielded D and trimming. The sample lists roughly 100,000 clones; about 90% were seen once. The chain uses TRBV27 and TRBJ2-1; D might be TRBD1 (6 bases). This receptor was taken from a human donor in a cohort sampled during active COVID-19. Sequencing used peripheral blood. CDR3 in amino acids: CASRATRDISYNEQFF. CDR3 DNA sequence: TGTGCCAGCAGGGCGACCCGGGACATATCCTACAATGAGCAGTTCTTC.